Shown below are 26 T cell receptor beta chains from a single sample sequenced in a study of cytomegalovirus exposure and HLA in healthy donors. Use of 60 Vbeta and 13 Jbeta primers characterized the PCR. Repertoires were generated with immunoSEQ multiplex PCR, while TCRdb's copy carries only in-frame clones and drops some. Here the sample spans around 160,000 clones, 77% being singletons. The specimen sequenced was PBMCs. The receptors come from a male donor in good health and CMV-seropositive.

V and J are TRBV9 and TRBJ1-5, with D perhaps TRBD1 (6 bases). Trimming cost V 4 bases and J 4 bases, with 18 bases left between them. The CDR3 is 16 amino acids. In germline, CDR1 is SGDLS, CDR2 YYNGEE. This chain's CDR3 is CASSSGTTGNNQPQHF. The CDR3 coding sequence is TGTGCCAGCAGCTCCGGAACTACAGGGAATAATCAGCCCCAGCATTTT.

This chain uses TRBV5-8 with TRBJ2-7, with 7 bases identical to TRBD1. The ends lost 0 bases at V and 5 bases at J; junction bases unmatched: 8. The CDR3 totals 15 residues. Per the germline V gene, CDR1 is SGHTS and CDR2 is YDEGEE. The CDR3 reads CASSLEQGLRDEQYF. CDR3 DNA: TGTGCCAGCAGCTTGGAACAGGGGTTGAGGGACGAGCAGTACTTC. The full variable domain, in which reference TRBV5-8 and TRBJ2-7 provide the parts outside the CDR3, is EAGVTQSPTHLIKTRGQQATLRCSPISGHTSVYWYQQALGLGLQFLLWYDEGEERNRGNFPPRFSGRQFPNYSSELNVNALELEDSALYLCASSLEQGLRDEQYFGPGTRLTVT.

V usage is TRBV27 and J usage is TRBJ1-2; 9 positions match TRBD1. Trimming cost V 4 bases and J 7 bases; bases outside gene matches: 10. This CDR3 spans 15 amino acids. Looked up from germline, CDR1 is MNHEY and CDR2 is SMNVEV (reference sequence). The CDR3 sequence is CASSSFGTGPAGYTF. In DNA, the CDR3 is TGTGCCAGCAGTTCATTCGGGACAGGGCCCGCTGGCTACACCTTC.

J is TRBJ2-3 and V is TRBV7-3, with 11 bases identical to TRBD2. Germline assignment: CDR1 SGHTA and CDR2 FQGTGA. V was pared by 9 bases and J by 6 bases, with 17 bases of the junction left unmatched. This CDR3 region has 17 residues. CDR3 in amino acids: CARGSLRSGGAVDTQYF. The CDR3 DNA reads as TGTGCCAGGGGCTCACTCCGTAGCGGGGGGGCCGTGGATACGCAGTATTTT.

There are a few counts of this clone. The J gene is TRBJ2-2, the V gene TRBV7-2, with unresolved D. The length of the CDR3 is 14 residues. In germline, CDR1 is SGHTA, CDR2 FQGNSA. V dropped 2 bases and J dropped 0 bases, with 4 bases sitting between them. The CDR3 spells CASSLSSNTGELFF. The CDR3 coding sequence is TGTGCCAGCAGCTTATCCTCGAACACCGGGGAGCTGTTTTTT.

V is TRBV6-1 and J is TRBJ2-3; unclear D gene. There are 11 residues in the CDR3. V lost 6 bases and J lost 9, with 10 bases in between. The germline V gene has CDR1 MNHNS and CDR2 SASEGT. CDR3: CASSERNTQYF. CDR3 in DNA: TGTGCCAGCAGCGAGAGGAACACGCAGTATTTT.

The chain combines TRBV30 with TRBJ2-5; perhaps TRBD1 as D (6 bases). The CDR3 is 16 amino acids. V lost 0 bases, J lost 4 bases, and 18 bases lay in between. Germline CDR1 GTSNPN, CDR2 SVGIG (reference sequence). DNA for the CDR3: TGTGCCTGGAGTGTGGGGTGGCTCTTCAGGGGAGAGACCCAGTACTTC. This translates into CAWSVGWLFRGETQYF. The whole variable domain, remainder taken from reference TRBV30 and TRBJ2-5, is SQTIHQWPATLVQPVGSPLSLECTVEGTSNPNLYWYRQAAGRGLQLLFYSVGIGQISSEVPQNLSASRPQDRQFILSSKKLLLSDSGFYLCAWSVGWLFRGETQYFGPGTRLLVL.

The CDR3 nucleotides are TGTGCCAGCAGCCTTGGGGGGGAGCAGTACTTC. Its protein is CASSLGGEQYF. This chain joins TRBV14 and TRBJ2-7; TRBD2 is a possible D gene (6 bases). V gave up 4 bases and J gave up 7 bases, with 8 bases separating them. This CDR3 comprises 11 residues. The germline CDR1 and CDR2 sequences are SGHDN and FVKESK. The entire variable domain, with the rest obtained from reference TRBV14 and TRBJ2-7, is as follows: EAGVTQFPSHSVIEKGQTVTLRCDPISGHDNLYWYRRVMGKEIKFLLHFVKESKQDESGMPNNRFLAERTGGTYSTLKVQPAELEDSGVYFCASSLGGEQYFGPGTRLTVT.

This chain joins TRBV30 and TRBJ2-1; 10 bases fit TRBD1. The CDR3 spans 12 residues. After removal of 8 bases from V and 6 bases from J, the junction contained 4 bases not matched to a gene. Germline lookup yields CDR1 GTSNPN and CDR2 SVGIG (reference sequence). Here the CDR3 reads CAGRTGGNEQFF. The CDR3 nucleotides read TGTGCCGGCCGGACAGGGGGCAATGAGCAGTTCTTC.

The chain employs TRBV14 and TRBJ2-7, with a tentative D call TRBD1 (6 bases). The CDR3 covers 17 residues. V was clipped by 5 bases and J by 1 base, with 21 bases between them. In germline, CDR1 is SGHDN, CDR2 FVKESK. CDR3 nucleotide sequence: TGTGCCAGCAGCTCGGGCCCCAGGGGCATGGGGTCCTACGAGCAGTACTTC. This translates into CASSSGPRGMGSYEQYF.

The chain carries TRBV5-6 and TRBJ2-7; TRBD1 might be the D (6 bases). The CDR3 sequence is 12 residues long. V was trimmed by 4 bases and J by 6 bases, leaving 11 bases between them. Germline values: CDR1 SGHDT, CDR2 YYEEEE. The CDR3 bases are TGTGCCAGCAGCAGACAGGTAGGCGAGCAGTACTTC. Translating it yields CASSRQVGEQYF.

The V gene is TRBV4-1, the J gene TRBJ1-2; 8 bases are shared with TRBD1. CDR1 is MGHRA, CDR2 YSYEKL, per germline. The CDR3 is made up of 13 amino acids. J lost 5 bases, V lost 4 bases, and 3 bases had no gene match. The CDR3 spells CASSLGTGYGYTF. The CDR3 DNA reads as TGCGCCAGCAGCCTGGGGACAGGTTATGGCTACACCTTC.

V and J are TRBV30 and TRBJ2-4; 7 nucleotides line up with TRBD1. Trimming cost V 2 bases and J 2 bases; bases outside gene matches: 6. CDR1 GTSNPN and CDR2 SVGIG come from the germline V gene (reference sequence). CDR3 length: 15 amino acids. DNA for the CDR3: TGTGCCTGGAGTAGGGGGCCATTTACCAAAAACATTCAGTACTTC. The encoded protein is CAWSRGPFTKNIQYF. The variable domain in full, with the rest retrieved from reference TRBV30 and TRBJ2-4, is SQTIHQWPATLVQPVGSPLSLECTVEGTSNPNLYWYRQAAGRGLQLLFYSVGIGQISSEVPQNLSASRPQDRQFILSSKKLLLSDSGFYLCAWSRGPFTKNIQYFGAGTRLSVL.

CDR3 protein: CASRMDRAKSEKLFF. The CDR3 DNA reads as TGTGCCAGCAGGATGGACAGGGCCAAATCTGAAAAACTGTTTTTT. The V call is TRBV2, the J call TRBJ1-4; 8 positions match TRBD1. CDR3 length: 15 amino acids. The germline gives CDR1 SNHLY, CDR2 FYNNEI. V was pared by 6 bases and J by 7 bases, with 10 bases of the junction left unmatched.

The chain couples TRBV7-9 to TRBJ1-1; D remains unclear. The CDR3 is 14 residues long. Trimming pared 1 base from V and 5 bases from J, leaving 11 bases between. CDR1 and CDR2 from the germline V gene are SEHNR and FQNEAQ (reference sequence). The DNA of the CDR3 is TGTGCCAGCAGCTTAGTCCTGGCTCATACTGAAGCTTTCTTT. Translated: CASSLVLAHTEAFF.

The chain uses TRBV9 and TRBJ2-7; 9 bases agree with TRBD1. CDR3 length equals 14 residues. The junction had 6 bases not matched to a gene; V was cut back by 4 bases and J by 4 bases. The germline CDR1 and CDR2 sequences are SGDLS and YYNGEE. The CDR3 DNA sequence: TGTGCCAGCAGCCCACGGGACAGGGAGTACGAGCAGTACTTC. It translates to CASSPRDREYEQYF.

The chain couples TRBV4-2 to TRBJ2-7; D remains unclear. The CDR3 has 16 amino acids. Germline V gene lookup returns CDR1 LGHNA and CDR2 YNFKEQ. Trimming took 1 base from V and 2 from J, leaving 15 bases between them. CDR3 coding DNA: TGTGCCAGCAGCCAAGCGGCGGCCTCACGACCCTACGAGCAGTACTTC. It codes for CASSQAAASRPYEQYF.

The rearrangement links TRBV2 to TRBJ1-1, with 10 bases that match TRBD1. The CDR3 runs 14 residues. V shed 4 bases, J shed 6 bases, and the junction held 5 bases outside the gene matches. Germline V gives CDR1 SNHLY, CDR2 FYNNEI. CDR3 protein: CASSGGTGDAEAFF. In DNA, the CDR3 is TGTGCCAGCAGTGGAGGGACAGGGGACGCTGAAGCTTTCTTT.

There are a few counts of this clone. This chain connects TRBV6-1 to TRBJ1-4, with 8 positions matching TRBD1. Trimming removed 2 bases from V and 8 bases from J; junction bases left unmatched: 4. Per the germline V gene, CDR1 is MNHNS and CDR2 is SASEGT. The length of the CDR3 is 14 residues. The chain's CDR3 is CASSEKQGGEKLFF. The DNA of the CDR3 is TGTGCCAGCAGTGAAAAACAGGGGGGCGAAAAACTGTTTTTT.

The chain employs TRBV13 and TRBJ1-1; TRBD1 matches 7 bases. Per germline, CDR1 PRHDT and CDR2 FYEKMQ (reference sequence). The CDR3 sequence is 15 residues long. The J segment lost 1 base and the V segment lost 5 bases, leaving 7 bases of the junction unmatched. CDR3 sequence reads: CASSLTGAWNTEAFF. CDR3 in DNA: TGTGCCAGCAGCCTAACAGGGGCGTGGAACACTGAAGCTTTCTTT.

The rearrangement uses TRBV5-1 and TRBJ2-2, with D possibly being TRBD2 (6 bases). CDR3 length equals 15 residues. Trimming left V 1 base short and J 3 bases short, with 10 bases between. CDR1 and CDR2 from the germline V gene are SGHRS and YFSETQ. This CDR3 reads CASSLLGTDTGELFF. The CDR3 bases are TGCGCCAGCAGCTTGTTGGGGACTGACACCGGGGAGCTGTTTTTT.

This rearrangement joins TRBV6-1 to TRBJ2-1, with 7 bases identical to TRBD1. Trimming cost V 1 base and J 6 bases; bases outside gene matches: 6. There are 15 residues in the CDR3. Per germline, CDR1 MNHNS and CDR2 SASEGT. The CDR3 bases are TGTGCCAGCAGTGAAGTAACAGGGGCGCTCAATGAGCAGTTCTTC. The encoded protein is CASSEVTGALNEQFF.

This chain joins TRBV6-5 and TRBJ1-1, with a possible D match to TRBD1 (5 bases). Between the trimmed V and J ends, which lost 2 bases and 4 bases, there was a span of 11 bases. This CDR3 has 14 amino acids. Looked up from germline, CDR1 is MNHEY and CDR2 is SVGAGI. This CDR3 reads CASSYGGRGTEAFF. CDR3 DNA sequence: TGTGCCAGCAGTTACGGAGGGAGGGGCACTGAAGCTTTCTTT.

V and J are TRBV13 and TRBJ2-7; 9 bases are a match to TRBD1. Germline loops: CDR1 PRHDT, CDR2 FYEKMQ (reference sequence). With 0 bases clipped from V and 8 bases from J, the junction kept 11 bases outside the gene matches. The CDR3 consists of 16 residues. Here the CDR3 DNA reads TGTGCCAGCAGCTTAGGCCCTACAGGGGGCCAAGGTCAGCAGTACTTC. It codes for CASSLGPTGGQGQQYF.

The chain carries TRBV5-1 and TRBJ2-7; 9 nucleotides agree with TRBD1. The CDR3 is 14 amino acids. V lost 4 bases to trimming and J lost 4 bases; unmatched junction nucleotides: 6. From germline, CDR1 is SGHRS and CDR2 YFSETQ. The CDR3 protein is CASSPRDRAYEQYF. For the CDR3, the DNA is TGCGCCAGCAGCCCCCGGGACAGGGCGTACGAGCAGTACTTC.

The rearrangement joins TRBV7-9 to TRBJ1-1; possibly TRBD1 for D (5 bases). Trimming stripped 0 bases from V and 4 bases from J, with 12 bases between. The CDR3 is 15 residues long. Germline assignment: CDR1 SEHNR and CDR2 FQNEAQ (reference sequence). CDR3 region: CASSLAGREGTEAFF. CDR3 DNA: TGTGCCAGCAGCTTAGCGGGCAGGGAGGGCACTGAAGCTTTCTTT.